These 2 T cell receptor beta chains were sequenced from one sample in a study of T cells after yellow fever vaccination. TCRdb re-called the 5' RACE reads through MiXCR, storing one row per CDR3 protein. This sample has hundreds of thousands of distinct CDR3 sequences; 9% to 15% occur once, and the top ten carry under 15%. Material: PBMCs, obtained on the day of the yellow fever booster vaccination. Every receptor here comes from a man aged 30-40 years who received the YFV17D yellow fever vaccine.

This clonotype appeared many times. At one end the junction does not follow the germline gene, possibly because of a read error. In nucleotides, the CDR3 is TGTGCCAGCTCACCAAGGACGGCGAACACCGGGGAGCTGTTTTTT. This translates into CASSPRTANTGELFF. The V and J genes are TRBV5-1 and TRBJ2-2, with D unresolved. The CDR3 contains 15 residues. Germline V lookup: CDR1 SGHRS, CDR2 YFSETQ.

This clonotype has only a few counts. The chain is built from TRBV20-1 and TRBJ2-7, with TRBD1 identical over 12 bases. The germline V gene encodes CDR1 DFQATT and CDR2 SNEGSKA (reference sequence). Unmatched junction bases numbered 8, after V lost 3 bases and J lost 5 bases. The CDR3 runs 15 residues. CDR3 region: CSASRRDRGRNEQYF. CDR3 DNA: TGCAGTGCTAGTCGAAGGGACAGGGGGCGAAACGAGCAGTACTTC.